Presented here are 26 T cell receptor beta chains from one specimen sequenced in a study of blood T cell repertoires in COVID-19. TCRdb keeps only in-frame clones here, not all; method: immunoSEQ multiplex PCR. Of about 330,000 clones listed, 88% are singletons. The material sequenced was PBMCs or T cells enriched from blood (not recorded which). The receptor set was obtained from a man aged 25-45 years who had recovered from COVID-19.

The chain carries TRBV6-1 and TRBJ2-7; D is possibly TRBD2 (5 bases). Germline-derived CDR1 and CDR2 are MNHNS and SASEGT. The germline V and J ends were trimmed by 0 bases and 1 base, with 25 bases remaining between them. This CDR3 region has 20 residues. The CDR3 spells CASSEAGWRLSSKYSYEQYF. The CDR3 DNA reads TGTGCCAGCAGTGAAGCGGGGTGGAGACTATCCTCGAAATATTCCTACGAGCAGTACTTC.

This chain links TRBV19 with TRBJ1-6, with 7 bases fitting TRBD1. Germline assignment: CDR1 LNHDA and CDR2 SQIVND (reference sequence). V lost 3 bases, J lost 10 bases, and 9 bases stayed unmatched. The CDR3 spans 15 residues. CDR3: CASSILTGDSSPLHF. The CDR3 nucleotides read TGTGCCAGTAGTATTTTAACAGGGGATTCCTCACCCCTCCACTTT. Complete variable domain (other parts from reference TRBV19 and TRBJ1-6): DGGITQSPKYLFRKEGQNVTLSCEQNLNHDAMYWYRQDPGQGLRLIYYSQIVNDFQKGDIAEGYSVSREKKESFPLTVTSAQKNPTAFYLCASSILTGDSSPLHFGNGTRLTVT.

The chain combines TRBV7-3 with TRBJ2-3; the match to TRBD2 covers 10 bases. Unmatched junction bases numbered 5, after V lost 5 bases and J lost 0 bases. The CDR3 totals 16 residues. Germline CDR1 and CDR2: SGHTA and FQGTGA. CDR3 protein: CASSDGLAVSTDTQYF. For the CDR3, the DNA is TGTGCCAGCAGCGACGGACTAGCGGTCAGCACAGATACGCAGTATTTT.

The chain recombines TRBV2 with TRBJ1-6; a possible D gene is TRBD1 (6 bases). Per germline, CDR1 SNHLY and CDR2 FYNNEI. V dropped 8 bases and J dropped 7 bases, with 12 bases sitting between them. CDR3 size: 13 residues. CDR3 DNA sequence: TGTGCCAGCGGTGGACAGCAAAATTCACCCCTCCACTTT. This codes for CASGGQQNSPLHF. Filled out from reference TRBV2 and TRBJ1-6, the complete variable domain reads EPEVTQTPSHQVTQMGQEVILRCVPISNHLYFYWYRQILGQKVEFLVSFYNNEISEKSEIFDDQFSVERPDGSNFTLKIRSTKLEDSAMYFCASGGQQNSPLHFGNGTRLTVT.

Points on this clone: Other DNA sequences in the same sample also yield this CDR3. The V call is TRBV9, the J call TRBJ2-3; no definite D call. CDR1 is SGDLS, CDR2 YYNGEE, per germline. The CDR3 totals 13 residues. V was cut by 0 bases and J by 6 bases, with 8 bases left in between. In nucleotides, the CDR3 is TGTGCCAGCAGCGTAGGCCCCCGGGATACGCAGTATTTT. Amino acid sequence: CASSVGPRDTQYF.

J is TRBJ1-6 and V is TRBV4-1, with 7 bases that match TRBD1. This CDR3 comprises 16 residues. Germline V gene sequence: CDR1 MGHRA, CDR2 YSYEKL. J lost 11 bases, V lost 3 bases, and 13 bases had no gene match. The CDR3 region has the DNA TGCGCCAGCAGCCAGGGTCGGGGACAGTCTCGGCCACCCCTCCACTTT. Its protein is CASSQGRGQSRPPLHF.

A few counts support this clone. V is TRBV18 and J is TRBJ1-1; D is uncertain. CDR3 length: 17 residues. Trimming removed 3 bases from V and 1 base from J, with 18 bases in between. CDR1 and CDR2 from the germline V gene are KGHSH and LQKENI. The CDR3 loop is CASSPLGSREPNTEAFF. Written as DNA, the CDR3 is TGTGCCAGCTCACCTCTCGGATCCCGGGAACCGAACACTGAAGCTTTCTTT.

The genes are TRBV4-1 and TRBJ1-2; no clear D. Trimming took 0 bases from V and 0 from J, leaving 5 bases between them. The V gene's germline CDR1 is MGHRA and CDR2 YSYEKL. This CDR3 is 14 amino acids long. CDR3 loop: CASSQERANYGYTF. The CDR3, as DNA: TGCGCCAGCAGCCAAGAACGAGCTAACTATGGCTACACCTTC.

The chain uses TRBV3-1 (or the pseudogene TRBV3-2) and TRBJ2-7; the match to TRBD1 covers 7 bases. With 1 base clipped from V and 2 bases from J, the junction kept 5 bases outside the gene matches. The CDR3 runs 15 residues. The V gene's germline CDR1 is LGHDT and CDR2 YNNKEL (reference sequence). The CDR3 protein is CASSQAAGTAYEQYF. The DNA for the CDR3 is TGTGCCAGCAGCCAAGCGGCCGGGACAGCCTACGAGCAGTACTTC.

The chain combines TRBV11-2 with TRBJ1-1, with TRBD1 as a possible D gene (5 bases). This CDR3 is 15 amino acids long. CDR1 is SGHAT, CDR2 FQNNGV, per germline. V was shortened by 1 base and J by 1 base, with 10 bases between the two germline ends. The CDR3 loop is CASSLARAGNTEAFF. CDR3 sequence (DNA): TGTGCCAGCAGCTTAGCCAGGGCCGGGAACACTGAAGCTTTCTTT.

This rearrangement joins TRBV6-1 to TRBJ2-7; TRBD2 aligns across 8 bases. The CDR3 contains 15 residues. V was clipped by 1 base and J by 2 bases; unmatched bases: 4. Looked up from germline, CDR1 is MNHNS and CDR2 is SASEGT. CDR3 sequence (DNA): TGTGCCAGCAGTGAAGTGGTTAGCGGGACCTACGAGCAGTACTTC. This translates into CASSEVVSGTYEQYF.

This chain links TRBV7-8 with TRBJ1-1; D not certain. This CDR3 spans 14 amino acids. V lost 0 bases, J lost 1 base, and 6 bases lay in between. Germline CDR1 is SGHVS and CDR2 is FQNEAQ. Here the CDR3 reads CASSLAWQNTEAFF. DNA for the CDR3: TGTGCCAGCAGCTTAGCGTGGCAGAACACTGAAGCTTTCTTT.

Here the CDR3 DNA reads TGTGCCAGTAGTACCGGGACAACTAACTATGGCTACACCTTC. As protein: CASSTGTTNYGYTF. The rearrangement uses TRBV19 and TRBJ1-2, with D possibly TRBD1 on 6 matching bases. Trimming left V 4 bases short and J 0 bases short, with 9 bases between. CDR1 LNHDA and CDR2 SQIVND come from the germline V gene (reference sequence). This CDR3 region has 14 residues. The complete variable domain, with remaining parts taken from reference TRBV19 and TRBJ1-2, reads DGGITQSPKYLFRKEGQNVTLSCEQNLNHDAMYWYRQDPGQGLRLIYYSQIVNDFQKGDIAEGYSVSREKKESFPLTVTSAQKNPTAFYLCASSTGTTNYGYTFGSGTRLTVV.

The genes are TRBV18 and TRBJ1-1, with 9 positions matching TRBD1. Germline-derived CDR1 and CDR2 are KGHSH and LQKENI. The CDR3 totals 15 residues. V trimming: 6 bases; J trimming: 3 bases; junction bases outside the gene matches: 8. CDR3 sequence (DNA): TGTGCCAGCTCGCCCACTCGACAGGGGGACACTGAAGCTTTCTTT. It specifies CASSPTRQGDTEAFF.

This rearrangement joins TRBV30 to TRBJ1-4; D gene uncertain. The V end was cut by 0 bases, the J end by 3 bases, with 8 bases between. CDR3 length: 14 residues. Looked up from germline, CDR1 is GTSNPN and CDR2 is SVGIG (reference sequence). In DNA, the CDR3 is TGTGCCTGGAGTGTAAAGCTTTCTAATGAAAAACTGTTTTTT. This sequence encodes CAWSVKLSNEKLFF.

This clone is a singleton in its sample. The J gene is TRBJ1-4, the V gene TRBV10-3; tentative D call: TRBD1 (5 bases). With 2 bases removed from V and 7 bases from J, the gap between germline ends came to 11 bases. The CDR3 loop spans 14 amino acids. Germline-derived CDR1 and CDR2 are ENHRY and SYGVKD. CDR3 sequence reads: CAISEGRDVEKLFF. CDR3 sequence (DNA): TGTGCCATCAGTGAGGGGAGGGACGTTGAAAAACTGTTTTTT.

V and J are TRBV6-1 and TRBJ2-7; D perhaps matches TRBD2 (6 bases). The germline V and J ends were trimmed by 2 bases and 0 bases, with 11 bases remaining between them. CDR1 MNHNS and CDR2 SASEGT come from the germline V gene. The CDR3 contains 15 residues. CDR3 amino acids: CASSETAGSSYEQYF. The CDR3 DNA is TGTGCCAGCAGTGAAACCGCGGGGAGCTCCTACGAGCAGTACTTC.

The chain has TRBV7-8 and TRBJ2-5, with D maybe TRBD1 (7 bases). This CDR3 contains 16 residues. Germline-derived CDR1 and CDR2 are SGHVS and FQNEAQ. V shed 0 bases and J shed 2 bases, with 13 bases lying between them. The CDR3 sequence: CASSLAGRGAQETQYF. The CDR3, as DNA: TGTGCCAGCAGCTTAGCGGGCAGGGGGGCTCAAGAGACCCAGTACTTC.

The chain links TRBV18 to TRBJ2-5, with TRBD1 as a possible D gene (6 bases). This CDR3 region has 14 residues. CDR1 and CDR2 from the germline V gene are KGHSH and LQKENI. With 2 bases removed from V and 4 bases from J, the gap between germline ends came to 11 bases. The CDR3 spells CASSPKQGRETQYF. The CDR3 nucleotides are TGTGCCAGCTCACCAAAACAGGGTCGAGAGACCCAGTACTTC.

The rearrangement uses TRBV5-1 and TRBJ1-1; no definite D call. CDR3 length equals 13 residues. Germline CDR1 and CDR2: SGHRS and YFSETQ. Deletions cut 1 base from V and 0 bases from J, with 4 bases between. The DNA for the CDR3 is TGCGCCAGCAGCTTGACAGTGAACACTGAAGCTTTCTTT. Protein product: CASSLTVNTEAFF.

The CDR3 sequence: CASSRYGQGPGNEQFF. The CDR3 bases are TGCGCCAGCAGCCGCTACGGACAGGGCCCGGGGAATGAGCAGTTCTTC. The V gene is TRBV5-1, the J gene TRBJ2-1; 8 nucleotides align to TRBD1. The CDR3 loop spans 16 amino acids. CDR1 is SGHRS, CDR2 YFSETQ, per germline. Trimming at V came to 4 bases and at J to 7 bases, leaving 13 bases not matched to a gene.

This chain links TRBV30 with TRBJ1-2, with TRBD1 identical over 9 bases. The J segment lost 8 bases and the V segment lost 3 bases, leaving 10 bases of the junction unmatched. This CDR3 contains 14 residues. The germline V gene encodes CDR1 GTSNPN and CDR2 SVGIG (reference sequence). CDR3 amino acids: CAWRADGQGRGYTF. DNA of the CDR3: TGTGCCTGGAGGGCCGACGGACAGGGGAGAGGCTACACCTTC. Using reference TRBV30 and TRBJ1-2 for the parts outside the CDR3, the full variable domain is SQTIHQWPATLVQPVGSPLSLECTVEGTSNPNLYWYRQAAGRGLQLLFYSVGIGQISSEVPQNLSASRPQDRQFILSSKKLLLSDSGFYLCAWRADGQGRGYTFGSGTRLTVV.

This rearrangement joins TRBV21-1 to TRBJ2-7; TRBD1 is taken as the D call from the table, unchecked against the DNA. TRBV21-1 corresponds to a pseudogene. This CDR3 contains 15 residues. The CDR3 DNA reads as TGTGCCAGCAGCCACCGACGGGACAGTTCCTACGAGCAGTACTTC. Amino acid sequence: CASSHRRDSSYEQYF.

This chain connects TRBV3-1 (or the pseudogene TRBV3-2) to TRBJ1-2; 7 nucleotides line up with TRBD1. The V and J ends lost 1 base and 4 bases, in that order; junction bases with no gene match: 6. Germline loops: CDR1 LGHDT, CDR2 YNNKEL (reference sequence). The length of the CDR3 is 15 residues. CDR3 sequence (DNA): TGTGCCAGCAGCCAAGGGACAGGCAACCCCTATGGCTACACCTTC. Translation: CASSQGTGNPYGYTF.

For this clone: The sample carries other DNA sequences with the same CDR3. The V gene is TRBV28, the J gene TRBJ2-7, with 8 bases identical to TRBD1. CDR3 length: 15 amino acids. Germline CDR1 reads MDHEN; CDR2 reads SYDVKM. Trimming at V came to 4 bases and at J to 2 bases, leaving 7 bases not matched to a gene. CDR3 bases: TGTGCCAGCAGTTCCTGGACAGGGCGGGCCTACGAGCAGTACTTC. This sequence encodes CASSSWTGRAYEQYF.

V and J are TRBV28 and TRBJ2-5, with TRBD1 as a possible D gene (5 bases). The CDR3 is 14 amino acids. V shed 5 bases and J shed 0 bases, with 10 bases lying between them. CDR1 and CDR2 from the germline V gene are MDHEN and SYDVKM. The chain's CDR3 is CASSDSDNQETQYF. The CDR3 nucleotides read TGTGCCAGCAGTGATTCGGACAACCAAGAGACCCAGTACTTC.